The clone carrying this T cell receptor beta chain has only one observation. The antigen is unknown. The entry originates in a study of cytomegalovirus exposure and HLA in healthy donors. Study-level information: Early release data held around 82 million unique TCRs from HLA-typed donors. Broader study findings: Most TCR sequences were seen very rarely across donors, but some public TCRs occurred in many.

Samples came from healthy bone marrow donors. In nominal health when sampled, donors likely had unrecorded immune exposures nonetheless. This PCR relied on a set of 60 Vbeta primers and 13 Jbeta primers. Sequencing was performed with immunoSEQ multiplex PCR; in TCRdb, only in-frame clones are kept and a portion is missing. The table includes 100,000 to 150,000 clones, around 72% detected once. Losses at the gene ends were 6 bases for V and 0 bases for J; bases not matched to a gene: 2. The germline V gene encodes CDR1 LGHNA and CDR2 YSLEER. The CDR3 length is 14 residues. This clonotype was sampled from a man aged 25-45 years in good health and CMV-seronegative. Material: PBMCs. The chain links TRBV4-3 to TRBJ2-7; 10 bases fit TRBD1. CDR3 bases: TGCGCCAGCAGGGGGACAGGGGACTCCTACGAGCAGTACTTC. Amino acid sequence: CASRGTGDSYEQYF.